This T cell receptor (beta chain) derives from a study of blood T cell repertoires in COVID-19. Study overall: Researchers got acute and convalescent COVID-19 samples from the United States, Italy and Spain. T cells, B-cell-depleted T cells, or PBMCs provided the cDNA or gDNA that served as material.

Trimming removed 5 bases from V and 3 bases from J, with 19 bases in between. Germline assignment: CDR1 MNHNY and CDR2 SVGAGI (reference sequence). CDR3 length: 16 amino acids. Clones were sequenced by immunoSEQ multiplex PCR, and TCRdb holds only the in-frame ones, with some missing. The table includes roughly 120,000 clones, roughly four fifths detected once. The sequence came from a man in his 70s with acute or convalescent COVID-19. The sequenced sample consisted of peripheral blood. The chain has TRBV6-6 and TRBJ1-2; perhaps TRBD1 as D (6 bases). DNA for the CDR3: TGTGCCAGCAGTCCCCCCGTGGGGGCTGTCCACTATGGCTACACCTTC. This translates into CASSPPVGAVHYGYTF.